The 29 T cell receptor beta chains listed next were all sequenced from one sample in a study of cytotoxic CD8 clonotypes in ibrutinib-treated CLL. Only in-frame clones appear in the TCRdb table, and some are missing; sequencing was by immunoSEQ multiplex PCR. The sample carries a few hundred thousand clones, 70% recorded once. Specimen: PBMCs, collected after 24 months of ibrutinib treatment. The source of these receptors is a human donor with chronic lymphocytic leukemia.

The chain recombines TRBV10-3 with TRBJ2-3; 7 positions agree with TRBD2. In germline, CDR1 is ENHRY, CDR2 SYGVKD. This CDR3 contains 14 residues. V lost 8 bases and J lost 3; bases outside the gene matches: 8. DNA for the CDR3: TGTGCCATCGGTAAGGGCGGGAGTACAGATACGCAGTATTTT. Its protein is CAIGKGGSTDTQYF.

Here the CDR3 DNA reads TGTGCCACCAGCAGTTTAGACAGGGTAGACACCTACGAGCAGTACTTC. Translated, it gives CATSSLDRVDTYEQYF. This chain links TRBV15 with TRBJ2-7, with 7 bases matching TRBD1. This CDR3 has 16 residues. After removal of 3 bases from V and 2 bases from J, the junction contained 10 bases not matched to a gene. Per the germline V gene, CDR1 is LNHNV and CDR2 is YYDKDF (reference sequence).

The J gene is TRBJ2-7, the V gene TRBV18; 9 nucleotides align to TRBD2. The CDR3 runs to 17 residues. The germline V gene encodes CDR1 KGHSH and CDR2 LQKENI. The V gene end was trimmed by 3 bases and the J gene end by 6 bases; junction bases not matched to a gene: 15. This chain's CDR3 is CASSPLASGVFLGEQYF. The CDR3 bases are TGTGCCAGCTCACCCTTGGCTAGCGGGGTTTTTCTGGGCGAGCAGTACTTC.

This clone was observed once. The chain links TRBV18 to TRBJ1-1; 8 bases are shared with TRBD1. CDR1 is KGHSH, CDR2 LQKENI, per germline. Germline trimming cut 2 bases from V and 11 bases from J; bases unmatched to any gene: 10. This CDR3 contains 14 residues. The CDR3 region has the DNA TGTGCCAGCTCACCAGGGACAGGTGAATTTGAGGCTTTCTTT. It yields the protein CASSPGTGEFEAFF.

The chain joins TRBV27 to TRBJ2-1; 9 nucleotides match TRBD1. Germline CDR1 reads MNHEY; CDR2 reads SMNVEV (reference sequence). There are 15 residues in the CDR3. Germline trimming cut 3 bases from V and 4 bases from J; bases unmatched to any gene: 4. This chain's CDR3 is CASSLPGQGYNEQFF. The CDR3 coding sequence is TGTGCCAGCAGTTTGCCGGGACAGGGTTACAATGAGCAGTTCTTC.

The CDR3 spells CSVWGAGGPSTDTQYF. CDR3 sequence (DNA): TGCAGCGTCTGGGGCGCGGGAGGGCCTAGCACAGATACGCAGTATTTT. The gene calls are TRBV29-1 and TRBJ2-3, with 9 bases matching TRBD2. The CDR3 consists of 16 residues. Per the germline V gene, CDR1 is SQVTM and CDR2 is ANQGSEA. After removal of 6 bases from V and 0 bases from J, the junction contained 10 bases not matched to a gene.

The genes are TRBV20-1 and TRBJ2-7; 7 bases align to TRBD1. The CDR3 runs 11 residues. The V gene end was trimmed by 6 bases and the J gene end by 7 bases; junction bases not matched to a gene: 6. CDR1 is DFQATT and CDR2 is SNEGSKA in the germline V gene (reference sequence). The DNA of the CDR3 is TGCAGTGCCGGACAGGCGGTTGAGCAGTACTTC. Its protein product is CSAGQAVEQYF.

The chain recombines TRBV6-5 with TRBJ2-1; 8 bases match TRBD2. The CDR3 extends over 13 amino acids. Germline V CDR1 and CDR2: MNHEY, SVGAGI. After removal of 5 bases from V and 9 bases from J, the junction contained 6 bases not matched to a gene. The CDR3 here is CASSDTGTSEQFF. As DNA, the CDR3 is TGTGCCAGCAGTGATACAGGGACTAGTGAGCAGTTCTTC.

The chain combines TRBV4-2 with TRBJ2-3; 8 bases line up with TRBD2. V shed 3 bases, J shed 3 bases, and the junction held 11 bases outside the gene matches. The CDR3 has 17 amino acids. Looked up from germline, CDR1 is LGHNA and CDR2 is YNFKEQ. The CDR3 loop is CASSHPVPGGGTDTQYF. CDR3 sequence (DNA): TGTGCCAGCAGCCACCCCGTCCCTGGCGGGGGGACAGATACGCAGTATTTT.

V usage is TRBV4-1 and J usage is TRBJ2-1; D perhaps matches TRBD2 (6 bases). Germline CDR1 MGHRA, CDR2 YSYEKL. This CDR3 comprises 18 residues. V lost 3 bases to trimming and J lost 8 bases, with 26 bases between them. In DNA, the CDR3 is TGCGCCAGCAGCCACGTCACGAAGGTAACGGGAGTCATTCATGAGCAGTTCTTC. This encodes CASSHVTKVTGVIHEQFF.

The chain recombines TRBV18 with TRBJ2-7, with D possibly matching TRBD2 (6 bases). The CDR3 sequence is 15 residues long. The ends were cut back, 3 bases at V and 0 bases at J, with 12 bases in the middle. Germline V gene lookup returns CDR1 KGHSH and CDR2 LQKENI. Written as DNA, the CDR3 is TGTGCCAGCTCACCTTCTGCGGGGAGCTCCTACGAGCAGTACTTC. Translating it yields CASSPSAGSSYEQYF.

V and J are TRBV4-3 and TRBJ2-7; maybe TRBD1 (5 bases). Trimming pared 1 base from V and 3 bases from J, leaving 16 bases between. CDR3 length: 16 residues. Germline values: CDR1 LGHNA, CDR2 YSLEER. Here the CDR3 reads CASSQVGAGFFYEQYF. In DNA, the CDR3 is TGCGCCAGCAGCCAAGTAGGAGCAGGGTTCTTCTACGAGCAGTACTTC.

There are a few counts of this clone. The chain carries TRBV11-3 and TRBJ2-7; D gene unclear. V dropped 2 bases and J dropped 2 bases, with 10 bases sitting between them. This CDR3 contains 14 residues. Germline CDR1 and CDR2: SGHNT and YENEEA. CDR3 nucleotides: TGTGCCAGCAGCTTATCACTCAAGCCCTACGAGCAGTACTTC. Translation: CASSLSLKPYEQYF.

The J gene is TRBJ1-1, the V gene TRBV4-2; TRBD1 matches 8 bases. The CDR3 is 15 amino acids. Unmatched junction bases numbered 5, after V lost 2 bases and J lost 3 bases. From germline, CDR1 is LGHNA and CDR2 YNFKEQ. CDR3 sequence reads: CASSQHGQGYTEAFF. The CDR3 nucleotides read TGTGCCAGCAGCCAACACGGACAGGGTTACACTGAAGCTTTCTTT.

This clone was observed a handful of times. This sequence joins TRBV9 and TRBJ1-2; D may be TRBD1 (5 bases). The V gene lost 0 bases and the J gene lost 6 bases, with 9 bases spanning the gap. This CDR3 comprises 13 residues. CDR1 and CDR2 from the germline V gene are SGDLS and YYNGEE. The CDR3 here is CASSVGTSNGYTF. The CDR3 DNA sequence: TGTGCCAGCAGCGTAGGGACAAGTAATGGCTACACCTTC.

The chain has TRBV30 and TRBJ2-3; D gene unclear. This CDR3 is built from 15 residues. V lost 4 bases to trimming and J lost 0 bases, with 14 bases between them. CDR1 is GTSNPN, CDR2 SVGIG, per germline (reference sequence). In DNA form, the CDR3 reads TGTGCCTGGAAACCTCAAGGCGTTAGCACAGATACGCAGTATTTT. Translated: CAWKPQGVSTDTQYF.

This chain uses TRBV18 with TRBJ2-7; D might be TRBD2 (6 bases). V was clipped by 3 bases and J by 2 bases, with 11 bases between them. Germline lookup yields CDR1 KGHSH and CDR2 LQKENI. This CDR3 is built from 14 residues. In DNA, the CDR3 is TGTGCCAGCTCACCTCCTAGCGTCGCCTACGAGCAGTACTTC. It encodes CASSPPSVAYEQYF.

This clone was detected a few times. CDR3 sequence (DNA): TGCAGCGTTGCCCACACCAGGGGGGCCGAGTCGTTCTTC. Translating it yields CSVAHTRGAESFF. The chain has TRBV29-1 and TRBJ2-1, with D possibly being TRBD1 (7 bases). Trimming cost V 4 bases and J 15 bases, with 22 bases left between them. Germline V lookup: CDR1 SQVTM, CDR2 ANQGSEA. This CDR3 comprises 13 residues.

This rearrangement joins TRBV7-8 to TRBJ1-5; D is ambiguous. Per the germline V gene, CDR1 is SGHVS and CDR2 is FQNEAQ. This CDR3 comprises 15 residues. Trimming shortened V by 1 base and J by 1 base, and 8 bases separated the two germline ends. For the CDR3, the DNA is TGTGCCAGCAGCTTAGGGGGTTTGAGCAATCAGCCCCAGCATTTT. Its translation is CASSLGGLSNQPQHF.

The chain employs TRBV6-5 and TRBJ2-1, with no clear D. The V and J ends lost 5 bases and 3 bases respectively, with 8 bases between them. CDR1 is MNHEY, CDR2 SVGAGI, per germline. The CDR3 is made up of 13 amino acids. The CDR3 sequence is CASSSRVYNEQFF. The CDR3 DNA reads as TGTGCCAGCAGTAGTCGAGTCTACAATGAGCAGTTCTTC.

The chain links TRBV11-2 to TRBJ2-7, with D possibly being TRBD2 (5 bases). Germline V gene sequence: CDR1 SGHAT, CDR2 FQNNGV. This CDR3 is 16 amino acids long. The V end lost 5 bases, the J end lost 3 bases, and 20 bases lay between the germline ends. CDR3 in DNA: TGTGCCAGCAGCCACAAGGTCAGCGAGGGATTCTACGAGCAGTACTTC. Its protein is CASSHKVSEGFYEQYF.

The chain combines TRBV5-1 with TRBJ2-2; possibly TRBD1 for D (5 bases). The V gene lost 5 bases and the J gene lost 3 bases, with 23 bases spanning the gap. The length of the CDR3 is 18 residues. CDR1 and CDR2 (germline): SGHRS, YFSETQ. The CDR3 is CASSSRAGSVYDTGELFF. CDR3 coding DNA: TGCGCCAGCAGTTCCCGTGCAGGGTCGGTGTATGACACCGGGGAGCTGTTTTTT.

V is TRBV6-5 and J is TRBJ1-6; D ambiguous. V shed 7 bases and J shed 5 bases, with 6 bases lying between them. The germline V gene has CDR1 MNHEY and CDR2 SVGAGI. The CDR3 extends over 12 amino acids. In nucleotides, the CDR3 is TGTGCCAGCACGACTAATAATTCACCCCTCCACTTT. Its protein is CASTTNNSPLHF.

This rearrangement joins TRBV18 to TRBJ2-7; no definite D call. Between the trimmed V and J ends, which lost 1 base and 2 bases, there was a span of 9 bases. Germline V lookup: CDR1 KGHSH, CDR2 LQKENI. This CDR3 contains 14 residues. In nucleotides, the CDR3 is TGTGCCAGCTCACCACAGGACGGCCCCTACGAGCAGTACTTC. Its translation is CASSPQDGPYEQYF. Full variable domain (outside the CDR3, taken from reference TRBV18 and TRBJ2-7): NAGVMQNPRHLVRRRGQEARLRCSPMKGHSHVYWYRQLPEEGLKFMVYLQKENIIDESGMPKERFSAEFPKEGPSILRIQQVVRGDSAAYFCASSPQDGPYEQYFGPGTRLTVT.

This sequence joins TRBV4-3 and TRBJ2-5; possibly TRBD1 or TRBD2 for D (6 bases each). Germline V gene sequence: CDR1 LGHNA, CDR2 YSLEER. The CDR3 spans 17 residues. V was cut by 1 base and J by 2 bases, with 17 bases left in between. The chain's CDR3 is CASSQAGALGLQETQYF. In DNA, the CDR3 is TGCGCCAGCAGCCAAGCGGGGGCGCTAGGGCTACAAGAGACCCAGTACTTC.

The chain uses TRBV20-1 and TRBJ1-2, with no clear D. This CDR3 has 11 residues. Germline V gene sequence: CDR1 DFQATT, CDR2 SNEGSKA (reference sequence). Trimming removed 2 bases from V and 8 bases from J, with 9 bases in between. The CDR3: CSARLIGGYTF. CDR3 DNA: TGCAGTGCTAGACTCATCGGGGGCTACACCTTC.

The chain uses TRBV15 and TRBJ1-5; the D is unclear. Trimming shortened V by 2 bases and J by 6 bases, and 20 bases separated the two germline ends. This CDR3 contains 17 residues. The germline V gene has CDR1 LNHNV and CDR2 YYDKDF (reference sequence). The CDR3 nucleotides are TGTGCCACCAGCAGACAAGCCGGGAAAACTCCCGGTCAGCCCCAGCATTTT. Encoded protein: CATSRQAGKTPGQPQHF.

The chain carries TRBV6-5 and TRBJ2-7; D is undetermined. Germline V gives CDR1 MNHEY, CDR2 SVGAGI. The V end lost 7 bases, the J end lost 0 bases, and 13 bases lay between the germline ends. The CDR3 is 14 residues long. This CDR3 reads CASNPHPSSYEQYF. The CDR3, as DNA: TGTGCCAGCAACCCACACCCAAGCTCCTACGAGCAGTACTTC.

This sequence joins TRBV6-5 and TRBJ2-1; TRBD2 aligns across 7 bases. Per the germline V gene, CDR1 is MNHEY and CDR2 is SVGAGI. The CDR3 contains 14 residues. V lost 2 bases and J lost 5; bases outside the gene matches: 3. This CDR3 is CASSYSGIDNEQFF. The CDR3 DNA reads TGTGCCAGCAGTTACAGCGGGATCGACAATGAGCAGTTCTTC.